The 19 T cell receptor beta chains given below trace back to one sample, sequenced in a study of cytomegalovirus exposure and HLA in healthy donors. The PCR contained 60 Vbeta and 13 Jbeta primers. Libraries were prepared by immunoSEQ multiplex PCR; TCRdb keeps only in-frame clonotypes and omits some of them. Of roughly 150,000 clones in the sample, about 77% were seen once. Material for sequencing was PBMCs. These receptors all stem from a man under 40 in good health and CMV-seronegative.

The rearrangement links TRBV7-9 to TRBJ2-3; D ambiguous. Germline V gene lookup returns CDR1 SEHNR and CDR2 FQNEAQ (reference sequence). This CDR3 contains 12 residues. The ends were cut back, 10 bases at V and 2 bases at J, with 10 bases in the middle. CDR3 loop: CATRRLTDTQYF. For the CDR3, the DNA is TGTGCCACTAGGCGCCTCACAGATACGCAGTATTTT.

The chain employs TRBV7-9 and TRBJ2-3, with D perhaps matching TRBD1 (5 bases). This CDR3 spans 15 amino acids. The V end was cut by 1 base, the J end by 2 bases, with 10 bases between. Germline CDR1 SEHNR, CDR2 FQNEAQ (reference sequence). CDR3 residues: CASSLVGVYTDTQYF. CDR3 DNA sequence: TGTGCCAGCAGCTTAGTAGGGGTTTACACAGATACGCAGTATTTT.

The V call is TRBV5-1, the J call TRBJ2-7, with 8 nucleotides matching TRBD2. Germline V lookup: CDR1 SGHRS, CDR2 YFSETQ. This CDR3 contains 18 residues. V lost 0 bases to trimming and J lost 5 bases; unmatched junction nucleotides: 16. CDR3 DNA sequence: TGCGCCAGCAGCTTGGCTGGAAGGGGGACTAGGGGTTCGGACGAGCAGTACTTC. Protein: CASSLAGRGTRGSDEQYF.

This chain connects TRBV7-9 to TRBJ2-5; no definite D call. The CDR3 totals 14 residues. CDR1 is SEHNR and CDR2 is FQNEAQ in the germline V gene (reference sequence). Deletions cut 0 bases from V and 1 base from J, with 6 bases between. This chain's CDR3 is CASSLAGVQETQYF. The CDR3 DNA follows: TGTGCCAGCAGCTTAGCGGGCGTCCAAGAGACCCAGTACTTC.

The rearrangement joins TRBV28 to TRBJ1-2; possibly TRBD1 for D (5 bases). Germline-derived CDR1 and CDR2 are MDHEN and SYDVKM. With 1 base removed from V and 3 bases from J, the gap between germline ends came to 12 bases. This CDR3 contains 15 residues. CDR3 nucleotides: TGTGCCAGCAGTTTATTAGGGGATAGTGACTATGGCTACACCTTC. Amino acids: CASSLLGDSDYGYTF.

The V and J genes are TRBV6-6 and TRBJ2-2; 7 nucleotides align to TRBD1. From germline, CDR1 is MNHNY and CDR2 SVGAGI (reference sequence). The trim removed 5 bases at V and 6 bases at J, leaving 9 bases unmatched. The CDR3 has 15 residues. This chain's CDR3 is CASSHRGQSAGELFF. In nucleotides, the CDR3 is TGTGCCAGCAGTCACAGGGGCCAATCGGCCGGGGAGCTGTTTTTT.

CDR3 region: CATLDRAGNTIYF. CDR3 in DNA: TGTGCCACTCTAGACAGGGCTGGAAACACCATATATTTT. This chain connects TRBV25-1 to TRBJ1-3; 7 nucleotides align to TRBD1. Germline V lookup: CDR1 MGHDK, CDR2 SYGVNS. The CDR3 is 13 amino acids. The V segment lost 10 bases and the J segment 2 bases; nucleotides outside the gene matches: 5.

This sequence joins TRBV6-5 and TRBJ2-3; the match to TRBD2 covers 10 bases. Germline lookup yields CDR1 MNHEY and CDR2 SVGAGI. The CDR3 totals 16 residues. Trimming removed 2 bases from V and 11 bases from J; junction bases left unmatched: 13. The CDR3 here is CASSYPGLAGVSKQYF. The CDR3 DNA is TGTGCCAGCAGTTACCCTGGGCTAGCGGGGGTATCCAAGCAGTATTTT.

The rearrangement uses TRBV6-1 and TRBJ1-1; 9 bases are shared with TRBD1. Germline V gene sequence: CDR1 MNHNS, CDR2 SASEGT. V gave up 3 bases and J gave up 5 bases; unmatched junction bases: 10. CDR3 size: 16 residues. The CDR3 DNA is TGTGCCAGCAGTGAGGGGACAGGGAATTTTAGAACTGAAGCTTTCTTT. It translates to CASSEGTGNFRTEAFF.

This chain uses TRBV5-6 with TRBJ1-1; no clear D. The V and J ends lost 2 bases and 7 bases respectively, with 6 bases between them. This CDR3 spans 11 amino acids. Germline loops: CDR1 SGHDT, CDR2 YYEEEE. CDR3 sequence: CASSFQFEAFF. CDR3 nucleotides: TGTGCCAGCAGCTTTCAATTTGAAGCTTTCTTT.

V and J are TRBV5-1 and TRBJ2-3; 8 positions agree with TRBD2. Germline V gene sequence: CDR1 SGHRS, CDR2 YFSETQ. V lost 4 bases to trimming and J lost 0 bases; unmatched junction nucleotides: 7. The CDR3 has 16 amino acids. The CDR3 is CASSPGASGSTDTQYF. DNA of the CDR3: TGCGCCAGCAGCCCGGGGGCTAGCGGGAGCACAGATACGCAGTATTTT.

In DNA, the CDR3 is TGCACCAGCAGCCAAGATTGGGTTAGCGGGAGGGCCCGGGGCCGGGAGCTGTTTTTT. Residues: CTSSQDWVSGRARGRELFF. The gene calls are TRBV1 and TRBJ2-2; the table names TRBD2, a call not compared with the DNA. TRBV1 is classified as a pseudogene. There are 19 residues in the CDR3.

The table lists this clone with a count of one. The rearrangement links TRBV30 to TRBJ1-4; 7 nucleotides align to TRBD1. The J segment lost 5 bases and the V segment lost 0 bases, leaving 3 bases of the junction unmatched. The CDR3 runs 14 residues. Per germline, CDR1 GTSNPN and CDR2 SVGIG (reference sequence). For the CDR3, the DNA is TGTGCCTGGAGTGTGCGGACAGGCAATGAAAAACTGTTTTTT. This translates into CAWSVRTGNEKLFF.

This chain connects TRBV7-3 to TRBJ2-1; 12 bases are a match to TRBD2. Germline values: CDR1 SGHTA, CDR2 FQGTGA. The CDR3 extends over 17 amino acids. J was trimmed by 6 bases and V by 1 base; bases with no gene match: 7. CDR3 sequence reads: CASSLILAGGGSNEQFF. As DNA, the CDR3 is TGTGCCAGCAGCTTAATACTAGCGGGGGGAGGAAGCAATGAGCAGTTCTTC. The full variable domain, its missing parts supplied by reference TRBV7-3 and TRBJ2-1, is GAGVSQTPSNKVTEKGKYVELRCDPISGHTALYWYRQSLGQGPEFLIYFQGTGAADDSGLPNDRFFAVRPEGSVSTLKIQRTERGDSAVYLCASSLILAGGGSNEQFFGPGTRLTVL.

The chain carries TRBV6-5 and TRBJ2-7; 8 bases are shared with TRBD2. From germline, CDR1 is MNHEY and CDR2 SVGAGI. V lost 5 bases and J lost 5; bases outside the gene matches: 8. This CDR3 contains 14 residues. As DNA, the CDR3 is TGTGCCAGCAGTACGGGGGGGGCGACCCACGAGCAGTACTTC. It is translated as CASSTGGATHEQYF.

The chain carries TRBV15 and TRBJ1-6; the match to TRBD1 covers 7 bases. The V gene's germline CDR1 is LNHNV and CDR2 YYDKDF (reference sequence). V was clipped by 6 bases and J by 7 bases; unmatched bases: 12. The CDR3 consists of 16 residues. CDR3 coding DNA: TGTGCCACCAGGATGGACGCGGGACAGCGCAATTCACCCCTCCACTTT. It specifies CATRMDAGQRNSPLHF.

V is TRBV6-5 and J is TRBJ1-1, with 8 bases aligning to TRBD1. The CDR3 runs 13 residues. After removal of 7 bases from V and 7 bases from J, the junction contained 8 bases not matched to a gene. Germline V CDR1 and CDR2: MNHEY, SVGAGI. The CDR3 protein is CASNDRGISEAFF. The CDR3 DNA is TGTGCCAGCAACGACAGGGGTATAAGTGAAGCTTTCTTT.

CDR3 sequence: CASSPGTSVFSSYNEQFF. The CDR3 nucleotides are TGTGCCAGTAGTCCCGGGACTAGCGTGTTCAGCTCCTACAATGAGCAGTTCTTC. The chain recombines TRBV19 with TRBJ2-1; 10 positions match TRBD2. Germline assignment: CDR1 LNHDA and CDR2 SQIVND (reference sequence). The CDR3 has 18 residues. V lost 5 bases, J lost 0 bases, and 10 bases stayed unmatched.

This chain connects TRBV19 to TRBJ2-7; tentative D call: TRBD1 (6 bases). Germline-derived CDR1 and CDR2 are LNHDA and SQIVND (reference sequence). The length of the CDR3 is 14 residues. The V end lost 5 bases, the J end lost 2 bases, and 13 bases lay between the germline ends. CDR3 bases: TGTGCCAGTAGTCTGGACAGAGGTCCCTACGAGCAGTACTTC. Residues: CASSLDRGPYEQYF.